Each of the 30 T cell receptor beta chains below was sequenced from the same sample in a study of technical replicates of blood from a few donors. Sequenced by immunoSEQ multiplex PCR; TCRdb stores in-frame clones only, minus some. In the table there are 25,000 to 40,000 clones, approximately 92% of which are singletons. Specimen: PBMCs. The receptors shown here come from a human donor in good health. Some clones in this sample may be carry-over from other donors' samples.

The gene calls are TRBV4-2 and TRBJ1-4, with D perhaps matching TRBD1 (5 bases). Looked up from germline, CDR1 is LGHNA and CDR2 is YNFKEQ. This CDR3 region has 15 residues. Trimming stripped 1 base from V and 7 bases from J, with 13 bases between. CDR3 residues: CASSQVDSLGEKLFF. As DNA, the CDR3 is TGTGCCAGCAGCCAAGTTGACAGTCTCGGTGAAAAACTGTTTTTT.

The V and J genes are TRBV18 and TRBJ2-7; 7 bases fit TRBD2. J was trimmed by 6 bases and V by 4 bases; bases with no gene match: 6. Germline V gives CDR1 KGHSH, CDR2 LQKENI. The CDR3 extends over 13 amino acids. The CDR3 nucleotides read TGTGCCAGCTCACTAGGACTAGATGCCGAGCAGTACTTC. Its protein product is CASSLGLDAEQYF.

The chain combines TRBV30 with TRBJ2-7; a weak D match, TRBD2 (5 bases). There are 12 residues in the CDR3. With 2 bases removed from V and 0 bases from J, the gap between germline ends came to 5 bases. The germline V gene encodes CDR1 GTSNPN and CDR2 SVGIG (reference sequence). This CDR3 is CAWSTSSYEQYF. The CDR3 bases are TGTGCCTGGAGTACTAGCTCCTACGAGCAGTACTTC.

The CDR3 region is CASSYSTSSREQYF. The CDR3 nucleotides read TGTGCCAGCAGTTACTCGACTAGTTCCCGCGAGCAGTACTTC. The genes are TRBV6-5 and TRBJ2-7, with D possibly matching TRBD2 (6 bases). V was trimmed by 0 bases and J by 6 bases, leaving 12 bases between them. The CDR3 has 14 residues. Germline V lookup: CDR1 MNHEY, CDR2 SVGAGI.

This clone was seen once. The V gene is TRBV29-1, the J gene TRBJ2-5; 11 bases match TRBD2. Germline lookup yields CDR1 SQVTM and CDR2 ANQGSEA. The ends lost 4 bases at V and 1 base at J; junction bases unmatched: 2. This CDR3 comprises 14 residues. The chain's CDR3 is CSVAGLAGQETQYF. CDR3 DNA: TGCAGCGTTGCAGGACTAGCGGGCCAAGAGACCCAGTACTTC.

The rearrangement links TRBV2 to TRBJ1-2; D remains ambiguous. The V gene lost 0 bases and the J gene lost 7 bases, with 15 bases spanning the gap. Per the germline V gene, CDR1 is SNHLY and CDR2 is FYNNEI. This CDR3 region has 15 residues. In DNA, the CDR3 is TGTGCCAGCAGTGAAGCGCTTCGGGGTTGGAGTGGCTACACCTTC. It translates to CASSEALRGWSGYTF.

The rearrangement links TRBV11-2 to TRBJ2-5, with a tentative D call TRBD2 (5 bases). Germline V gives CDR1 SGHAT, CDR2 FQNNGV. The CDR3 sequence is 13 residues long. V dropped 5 bases and J dropped 3 bases, with 10 bases sitting between them. In nucleotides, the CDR3 is TGTGCCAGCAGCCCAGGACTCGAAGAGACCCAGTACTTC. Its translation is CASSPGLEETQYF.

The CDR3 here is CASSLAMGTEQETQYF. The CDR3 DNA reads as TGTGCCAGCAGCTTGGCTATGGGGACAGAACAAGAGACCCAGTACTTC. This chain links TRBV5-8 with TRBJ2-5; 7 nucleotides match TRBD1. CDR1 is SGHTS and CDR2 is YDEGEE in the germline V gene. The J segment lost 2 bases and the V segment lost 0 bases, leaving 7 bases of the junction unmatched. This CDR3 is built from 16 residues.

The chain has TRBV6-5 and TRBJ2-7, with 9 bases lining up with TRBD1. Germline CDR1 is MNHEY and CDR2 is SVGAGI. This CDR3 region has 15 residues. The V gene end was trimmed by 4 bases and the J gene end by 0 bases; junction bases not matched to a gene: 4. The CDR3 reads CASSWGTGPSYEQYF. In DNA, the CDR3 is TGTGCCAGCAGTTGGGGGACAGGGCCCTCCTACGAGCAGTACTTC.

This clone was detected only once. The rearrangement links TRBV2 to TRBJ1-2; TRBD1 matches at 10 bases. Trimming cost V 5 bases and J 6 bases; bases outside gene matches: 3. The CDR3 is made up of 13 amino acids. Germline V gene data show CDR1 as SNHLY and CDR2 as FYNNEI. The chain's CDR3 is CASSQGQGNGYTF. The CDR3 coding sequence is TGTGCCAGCAGTCAGGGACAGGGGAATGGCTACACCTTC. Full variable domain (outside the CDR3, taken from reference TRBV2 and TRBJ1-2): EPEVTQTPSHQVTQMGQEVILRCVPISNHLYFYWYRQILGQKVEFLVSFYNNEISEKSEIFDDQFSVERPDGSNFTLKIRSTKLEDSAMYFCASSQGQGNGYTFGSGTRLTVV.

The V call is TRBV27, the J call TRBJ1-4, with TRBD1 matching 7 bases. CDR1 and CDR2 (germline): MNHEY, SMNVEV (reference sequence). The J segment lost 5 bases and the V segment lost 5 bases, leaving 8 bases of the junction unmatched. The CDR3 covers 15 residues. CDR3 residues: CASSPMGQLNEKLFF. The CDR3 coding sequence is TGTGCCAGCAGTCCAATGGGACAGTTGAATGAAAAACTGTTTTTT.

The V gene is TRBV20-1, the J gene TRBJ1-3; D unclear. Per the germline V gene, CDR1 is DFQATT and CDR2 is SNEGSKA (reference sequence). CDR3 length equals 11 residues. Trimming pared 6 bases from V and 10 bases from J, leaving 13 bases between. CDR3 protein: CSASLEETIYF. The CDR3 DNA follows: TGCAGTGCCAGTTTAGAGGAAACCATATATTTT.

This chain connects TRBV14 to TRBJ2-2; 12 bases are a match to TRBD2. The CDR3 sequence is 16 residues long. V was pared by 3 bases and J by 5 bases, with 4 bases of the junction left unmatched. CDR1 is SGHDN, CDR2 FVKESK, per germline. The CDR3 DNA reads as TGTGCCAGCAGCCATGGACTAGCGGGATATACCGGGGAGCTGTTTTTT. This gives the protein CASSHGLAGYTGELFF. Variable domain in full (rest from reference TRBV14 and TRBJ2-2): EAGVTQFPSHSVIEKGQTVTLRCDPISGHDNLYWYRRVMGKEIKFLLHFVKESKQDESGMPNNRFLAERTGGTYSTLKVQPAELEDSGVYFCASSHGLAGYTGELFFGEGSRLTVL.

The chain couples TRBV29-1 to TRBJ2-1, with 7 bases matching TRBD2. The germline gives CDR1 SQVTM, CDR2 ANQGSEA. The CDR3 extends over 14 amino acids. The V gene end was trimmed by 4 bases and the J gene end by 4 bases; junction bases not matched to a gene: 7. The CDR3 DNA is TGCAGCGTTGTGGGGCGGGAGATATACAATGAGCAGTTCTTC. Its translation: CSVVGREIYNEQFF.

The rearrangement links TRBV11-2 to TRBJ1-1; possibly TRBD1 for D (5 bases). Germline loops: CDR1 SGHAT, CDR2 FQNNGV. This CDR3 spans 15 amino acids. The V end lost 5 bases, the J end lost 2 bases, and 15 bases lay between the germline ends. The CDR3 sequence is CASSPTRTPNTEAFF. CDR3 DNA sequence: TGTGCCAGCAGCCCGACCCGGACACCAAACACTGAAGCTTTCTTT.

J is TRBJ2-7 and V is TRBV5-1; unclear D gene. In germline, CDR1 is SGHRS, CDR2 YFSETQ. The CDR3 is 13 residues long. Trimming cost V 4 bases and J 2 bases, with 10 bases left between them. Written as DNA, the CDR3 is TGCGCCAGCAGCCCAGGCCACACCTACGAGCAGTACTTC. It encodes CASSPGHTYEQYF.

This clone has only one observation. This chain connects TRBV5-1 to TRBJ1-4, with D unresolved. This CDR3 spans 17 amino acids. V dropped 4 bases and J dropped 5 bases, with 21 bases sitting between them. Germline V lookup: CDR1 SGHRS, CDR2 YFSETQ. DNA of the CDR3: TGCGCCAGCAGCGTATTCAGCGGGTCGAGGGTAAATGAAAAACTGTTTTTT. Translated: CASSVFSGSRVNEKLFF.

V gene TRBV2 combines with J gene TRBJ2-1; possible D gene TRBD1, 5 bases. The CDR3 is made up of 16 amino acids. The V and J ends lost 3 bases and 0 bases respectively, with 12 bases between them. Germline V gives CDR1 SNHLY, CDR2 FYNNEI. The CDR3 DNA sequence: TGTGCCAGCAGTGACCCGACCAGGGCCTCCTACAATGAGCAGTTCTTC. This codes for CASSDPTRASYNEQFF.

The chain couples TRBV5-4 to TRBJ2-1; 10 bases are shared with TRBD2. The CDR3 consists of 16 residues. The germline V gene has CDR1 SGHNT and CDR2 YYREEE (reference sequence). V was pared by 1 base and J by 6 bases, with 7 bases of the junction left unmatched. The CDR3 protein is CASSLPGVAGGNEQFF. CDR3 nucleotide sequence: TGTGCCAGCAGCTTGCCGGGGGTAGCGGGAGGCAATGAGCAGTTCTTC.

The chain links TRBV5-6 to TRBJ1-4; TRBD1 matches 7 bases. The length of the CDR3 is 14 residues. The V and J ends lost 2 bases and 8 bases, in that order; junction bases with no gene match: 6. From germline, CDR1 is SGHDT and CDR2 YYEEEE. The CDR3 DNA reads as TGTGCCAGCAGCTTTTGGGACAGTGCGGAAAAACTGTTTTTT. Its translation: CASSFWDSAEKLFF.

The gene calls are TRBV7-2 and TRBJ2-7, with TRBD2 matching over 8 bases. This CDR3 has 14 amino acids. V lost 2 bases to trimming and J lost 4 bases; unmatched junction nucleotides: 4. Germline-derived CDR1 and CDR2 are SGHTA and FQGNSA. Here the CDR3 reads CASSLIAGSYEQYF. The CDR3 bases are TGTGCCAGCAGCTTAATAGCGGGAAGTTACGAGCAGTACTTC.

V and J are TRBV6-5 and TRBJ2-2, with TRBD1 matching over 10 bases. V dropped 3 bases and J dropped 2; count of bases not matched to a gene: 3. Germline V CDR1 and CDR2: MNHEY, SVGAGI. This CDR3 region has 16 residues. CDR3 coding DNA: TGTGCCAGCAGTTATGACAGGGGGCTTAACACCGGGGAGCTGTTTTTT. Protein product: CASSYDRGLNTGELFF.

This clone is a singleton in its sample. V usage is TRBV7-2 and J usage is TRBJ2-3; perhaps TRBD2 as D (7 bases). Germline V gives CDR1 SGHTA, CDR2 FQGNSA. The CDR3 length is 16 residues. V lost 4 bases to trimming and J lost 1 base, with 15 bases between them. The CDR3 is CASSSLRRGRTDTQYF. CDR3 bases: TGTGCCAGCAGCTCCCTTCGGCGGGGGCGCACAGATACGCAGTATTTT.

The rearrangement joins TRBV28 to TRBJ2-5; TRBD1 aligns across 9 bases. Germline-derived CDR1 and CDR2 are MDHEN and SYDVKM. The CDR3 runs 15 residues. V shed 5 bases and J 6 bases; nucleotides not matched to a gene: 10. Here the CDR3 DNA reads TGTGCCAGCAGTGGGCAACAGGGGGCCGGGCAGACCCAGTACTTC. Its protein is CASSGQQGAGQTQYF. The full variable domain, with the rest looked up from reference TRBV28 and TRBJ2-5, is DVKVTQSSRYLVKRTGEKVFLECVQDMDHENMFWYRQDPGLGLRLIYFSYDVKMKEKGDIPEGYSVSREKKERFSLILESASTNQTSMYLCASSGQQGAGQTQYFGPGTRLLVL.

This clone is classed as medium-sized. The V call is TRBV7-5, the J call TRBJ2-4; TRBD2 is taken as the D call from the table, unchecked against the DNA. TRBV7-5 is a documented pseudogene. The CDR3 is 17 residues long. The chain's CDR3 is CARSLGSGGTPKNIQYF. CDR3 DNA: TGTGCCAGAAGCTTAGGTTCGGGAGGGACCCCCAAAAACATTCAGTACTTC.

The sample holds one count of this clone. The rearrangement joins TRBV7-3 to TRBJ2-1; TRBD2 aligns across 8 bases. The ends lost 5 bases at V and 0 bases at J; junction bases unmatched: 3. This CDR3 is 15 amino acids long. Germline V gene lookup returns CDR1 SGHTA and CDR2 FQGTGA. The CDR3 is CASSLSGSSYNEQFF. CDR3 DNA: TGTGCCAGCAGCCTGAGCGGGAGCTCCTACAATGAGCAGTTCTTC.

For the CDR3, the DNA is TGTGCCAGCTCACCCGGGACAGGGGACTACGAGCAGTACTTC. This translates into CASSPGTGDYEQYF. The chain combines TRBV18 with TRBJ2-7; 10 bases are shared with TRBD1. Trimming cost V 3 bases and J 3 bases; bases outside gene matches: 2. CDR3 length: 14 amino acids. Looked up from germline, CDR1 is KGHSH and CDR2 is LQKENI. Variable domain in full (rest from reference TRBV18 and TRBJ2-7): NAGVMQNPRHLVRRRGQEARLRCSPMKGHSHVYWYRQLPEEGLKFMVYLQKENIIDESGMPKERFSAEFPKEGPSILRIQQVVRGDSAAYFCASSPGTGDYEQYFGPGTRLTVT.

The genes are TRBV7-9 and TRBJ2-7; unclear D gene. Germline V gives CDR1 SEHNR, CDR2 FQNEAQ (reference sequence). CDR3 length: 12 residues. The V and J ends lost 5 bases and 4 bases respectively, with 9 bases between them. The CDR3 is CASSRHGYEQYF. DNA for the CDR3: TGTGCCAGCAGCCGACATGGGTACGAGCAGTACTTC.

This chain joins TRBV29-1 and TRBJ2-2, with 7 bases aligning to TRBD1. In germline, CDR1 is SQVTM, CDR2 ANQGSEA. Trimming at V came to 7 bases and at J to 3 bases, leaving 5 bases not matched to a gene. The CDR3 sequence is 13 residues long. The CDR3 sequence: CSADRADTGELFF. The CDR3 DNA is TGCAGCGCCGACAGGGCGGACACCGGGGAGCTGTTTTTT.

The rearrangement uses TRBV7-3 and TRBJ2-1, with TRBD2 as a possible D gene (5 bases). CDR3 size: 14 residues. V dropped 5 bases and J dropped 4 bases, with 12 bases sitting between them. Germline V gives CDR1 SGHTA, CDR2 FQGTGA. The CDR3 DNA sequence: TGTGCCAGCAGCCTCGATGGAGGATACAATGAGCAGTTCTTC. Translated: CASSLDGGYNEQFF.